This T cell receptor beta chain was profiled in a study of cytomegalovirus exposure and HLA in healthy donors. Notes on this clone: The target antigen is unknown.

The study's findings and limits: There were reportedly fewer N-insertions in an Asian-associated ancestry cluster than the approximately 600-donor mean, in a later analysis. An assumption of roughly uniform sequencing depth across donors underlay the presence/absence analyses. Productive rates of about 87% or about 30% were seen for most TCR beta V segments in an earlier analysis.

Although they were nominally healthy when sampled, donors likely had unrecorded immune exposures. The PCR ran on 60 Vbeta and 13 Jbeta primers. Clones were read by immunoSEQ multiplex PCR, and TCRdb kept only the in-frame ones, dropping some. The table records about 61,000 clones, around 80% of them present only once. J gave up 4 bases and V 4 bases, and 14 bases lay outside the gene matches. This CDR3 is built from 18 residues. CDR1 and CDR2 (germline): SEHNR, FQNEAQ (reference sequence). This TCR was recovered from a man aged 50-60 years in good health and CMV-seropositive. Sequenced: PBMCs. This sequence joins TRBV7-9 and TRBJ2-2, with 8 bases that match TRBD2. In nucleotides, the CDR3 is TGTGCCAGCAGCTCCCTACCTAAGACTAGCGTGAGCACCGGGGAGCTGTTTTTT. Protein: CASSSLPKTSVSTGELFF.